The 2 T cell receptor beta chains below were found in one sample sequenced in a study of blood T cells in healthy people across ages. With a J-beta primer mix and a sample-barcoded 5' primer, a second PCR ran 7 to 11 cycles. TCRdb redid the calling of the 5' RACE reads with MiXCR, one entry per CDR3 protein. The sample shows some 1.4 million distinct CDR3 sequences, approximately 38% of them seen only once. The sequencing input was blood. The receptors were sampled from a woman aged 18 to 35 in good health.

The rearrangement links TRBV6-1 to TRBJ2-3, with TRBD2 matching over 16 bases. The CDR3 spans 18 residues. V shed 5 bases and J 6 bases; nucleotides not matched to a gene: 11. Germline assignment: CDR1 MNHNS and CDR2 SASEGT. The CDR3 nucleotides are TGTGCCAGCAGTCCCGACTCCCCGGGACTAGCGGGAGGGGATACGCAGTATTTT. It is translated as CASSPDSPGLAGGDTQYF.

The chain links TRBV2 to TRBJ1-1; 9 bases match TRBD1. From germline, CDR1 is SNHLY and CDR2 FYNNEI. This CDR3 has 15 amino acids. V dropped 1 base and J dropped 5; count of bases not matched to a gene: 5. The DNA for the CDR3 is TGTGCCAGCAGTGAAGACTACAGGGGGCTGACTGAAGCTTTCTTT. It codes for CASSEDYRGLTEAFF.